The clone carrying this T cell receptor beta chain appeared once. The data were obtained in a study of OX40 agonist ivuxolimab in advanced cancers. Produced via immunoSEQ multiplex PCR; TCRdb's table is partial and in-frame only. Of some 19,000 clones detected, roughly 72% appear once; the ten largest clones hold 20% to 25%. Collection of blood occurred at baseline, at cycle 4 day 1, and at cycle 7 day 1. The CDR3 has 14 residues. The V and J ends lost 0 bases and 8 bases respectively, with 13 bases between them. Per germline, CDR1 SGHVS and CDR2 FQNEAQ. The specimen comprised CD4+ or CD8+ T cells sorted from blood, sampled in a trial of the OX40 agonist ivuxolimab. This chain joins TRBV7-8 and TRBJ1-2, with a tentative D call TRBD1 (5 bases). The receptor was derived from an adult with an advanced solid tumor such as melanoma, head and neck, liver or kidney cancer. The CDR3 bases are TGTGCCAGCAGCTTAGCGGGGCAGTTAATGGGCTACACCTTC. Its protein product is CASSLAGQLMGYTF.